Presented here are 28 T cell receptor beta chains from one specimen sequenced in a study of Tregs in tolerant kidney transplant recipients. Mixed chimerism was transient after nonmyeloablative marrow transplants from related graft donors. The method was immunoSEQ multiplex PCR; TCRdb's version includes in-frame clones alone and lacks a portion of them. The table for this sample gives about 15,000 clones. This sample comprised CD4+ T cells from blood (PBMCs), obtained 12 months after the transplant. Receptors were obtained from a human patient who received a combined kidney and bone marrow transplant. Among the T cells, some may be from the graft donor.

A remark on this clone: The CDR3 end falls 3 residues outside the read, so it is completed with the germline J gene. J is TRBJ1-1 and V is TRBV18, with 8 positions matching TRBD1. Germline V gene sequence: CDR1 KGHSH, CDR2 LQKENI. J gave up 1 base and V 5 bases, and 3 bases lay outside the gene matches. The CDR3 contains 14 residues. The CDR3 bases that were read are TGTGCCAGCTCAAGAGGGACAGGGAACACTGAA. Protein product: CASSRGTGNTE. The full CDR3 protein is CASSRGTGNTEAFF.

For this clone: The read ends 3 residues early relative to the CDR3; the germline J gene fills the gap. J is TRBJ2-7 and V is TRBV5-4, with TRBD1 identical over 7 bases. This CDR3 has 13 residues. V lost 3 bases, J lost 6 bases, and 6 bases stayed unmatched. From germline, CDR1 is SGHNT and CDR2 YYREEE (reference sequence). The CDR3 reads CASSSGQVGEQYF. The CDR3 bases that were read are TGTGCCAGCAGCTCTGGACAGGTTGGCGAG. Filled out from reference TRBV5-4 and TRBJ2-7, the complete variable domain reads ETGVTQSPTHLIKTRGQQVTLRCSSQSGHNTVSWYQQALGQGPQFIFQYYREEENGRGNFPPRFSGLQFPNYSSELNVNALELDDSALYLCASSSGQVGEQYFGPGTRLTVT.

As to this clone: The read ends 3 residues early relative to the CDR3; the germline J gene fills the gap. Other DNA variants within this sample encode the same CDR3. The rearrangement links TRBV20-1 to TRBJ2-5; D call uncertain. Trimming shortened V by 3 bases and J by 5 bases, and 7 bases separated the two germline ends. The CDR3 spans 11 residues. Germline V gives CDR1 DFQATT, CDR2 SNEGSKA (reference sequence). CDR3 sequence: CSASLSETQYF. The CDR3 DNA, read in part, is TGCAGTGCTAGTCTATCGGAGACC.

By frequency, this clone is medium-sized. Sequence at one end of the junction differs from germline and may be a read error. The read is 3 residues too short to cover the CDR3 end, so that end is filled in from the germline J gene. The rearrangement uses TRBV4-2 and TRBJ1-1; a possible D gene is TRBD1 (6 bases). Per the germline V gene, CDR1 is LGHNA and CDR2 is YNFKEQ. This CDR3 is built from 16 residues. The covered CDR3 bases are TGCGCCAGCAGCCCTCTGGCACAGGGTTGGAGCACTGAA. This translates into CASSPLAQGWSTE. The entire CDR3 protein reads CASSPLAQGWSTEAFF.

Details on this clone: The sequenced fragment ends 3 residues before the CDR3 boundary, so the rest is inferred from the germline J gene. This chain links TRBV3-1 (or the pseudogene TRBV3-2) with TRBJ1-2, with D maybe TRBD1 (5 bases). Germline values: CDR1 LGHDT, CDR2 YNNKEL (reference sequence). Trimming took 2 bases from V and 5 from J, leaving 12 bases between them. This CDR3 contains 14 residues. CDR3 bases read: TGTGCCAGCAGCCAAACGGGCAGGGAATATGGC. This translates into CASSQTGREYG. The complete CDR3 sequence is CASSQTGREYGYTF.

This clone ranks as medium-sized in terms of frequency. The read is 3 residues too short to cover the CDR3 end, so that end is filled in from the germline J gene. This rearrangement joins TRBV19 to TRBJ2-4; 8 nucleotides align to TRBD1. After removal of 4 bases from V and 3 bases from J, the junction contained 8 bases not matched to a gene. CDR3 length: 16 residues. Per the germline V gene, CDR1 is LNHDA and CDR2 is SQIVND (reference sequence). Here the CDR3 reads CASSTSDRVGKNIQYF. The covered CDR3 bases are TGTGCCAGTAGTACCTCGGACAGGGTAGGCAAAAACATT.

Worth noting for this clone: The observed sequence ends 3 residues before the CDR3 terminus, with the missing tail filled in from the germline J gene. The J gene is TRBJ2-7, the V gene TRBV6-1; tentatively, D is TRBD1 (5 bases). The V and J ends lost 4 bases and 5 bases respectively, with 18 bases between them. CDR1 is MNHNS and CDR2 is SASEGT in the germline V gene. This CDR3 has 15 residues. CDR3 DNA (partial): TGTGCCAGCAGTGCTCTTAAGGGGCTAATTGACGAG. Amino acids: CASSALKGLIDE. The whole CDR3 protein reads CASSALKGLIDEQYF.

Points on this clone: Sequencing ends 3 residues short of the CDR3 end; the germline J gene provides the rest. The chain recombines TRBV5-1 with TRBJ1-1; 10 bases are a match to TRBD1. The ends lost 4 bases at V and 1 base at J; junction bases unmatched: 7. CDR1 is SGHRS, CDR2 YFSETQ, per germline. The CDR3 has 16 residues. Here the CDR3 reads CASSVMTGGWNTEAFF. CDR3 DNA (partial): TGCGCCAGCAGCGTAATGACAGGGGGCTGGAACACTGAA.

For this clone: Read data end 3 residues before the CDR3 end; the end is taken from the germline J gene. The chain combines TRBV29-1 with TRBJ1-2, with D uncertain. Trimming removed 3 bases from V and 6 bases from J, with 11 bases in between. This CDR3 is 12 amino acids long. Germline CDR1 reads SQVTM; CDR2 reads ANQGSEA. CDR3 DNA (partial): TGCAGCGTTGAGCGCACTACTGATGGC. It yields the protein CSVERTTDG. The full CDR3 protein is CSVERTTDGYTF.

Concerning this clone itself: Read data end 3 residues before the CDR3 end; the end is taken from the germline J gene. This sequence joins TRBV5-4 and TRBJ2-1; tentatively, D is TRBD1 (5 bases). The CDR3 is 13 residues long. Trimming shortened V by 1 base and J by 3 bases, and 5 bases separated the two germline ends. Germline V lookup: CDR1 SGHNT, CDR2 YYREEE (reference sequence). The sequenced part of the CDR3 DNA is TGTGCCAGCAGCTTGACAGGCTACAATGAG. This sequence encodes CASSLTGYNE. The complete CDR3 sequence is CASSLTGYNEQFF.

Worth noting for this clone: Read coverage stops 3 residues before the CDR3 terminus; the germline J gene supplies the remainder. The J gene is TRBJ2-1, the V gene TRBV5-1; 7 bases map to TRBD1. This CDR3 has 15 amino acids. The germline CDR1 and CDR2 sequences are SGHRS and YFSETQ. V gave up 4 bases and J gave up 3 bases; unmatched junction bases: 7. CDR3 sequence reads: CASSLGDRDYNEQFF. The part of the CDR3 DNA that was read is TGCGCCAGCAGCCTAGGGGACAGAGACTACAATGAG.

This clone is called medium-sized based on its frequency. The read comes to an end 3 residues before the CDR3 does, leaving the germline J gene to fill in the end. The rearrangement links TRBV20-1 to TRBJ1-2, with D tentatively TRBD1 (6 bases). Trimming pared 6 bases from V and 2 bases from J, leaving 16 bases between. This CDR3 spans 14 amino acids. The V gene's germline CDR1 is DFQATT and CDR2 SNEGSKA (reference sequence). The CDR3 sequence: CSAEQGHMNYGYTF. The sequenced CDR3 bases are TGCAGTGCGGAACAGGGACACATGAACTATGGC.

Turning to this clone: The junction does not match germline at one end; this may be a read error. The read finishes 3 residues shy of the CDR3 end, and the germline J gene is used to complete it. The chain recombines TRBV4-2 with TRBJ2-5; D is undetermined. The length of the CDR3 is 13 residues. CDR1 and CDR2 from the germline V gene are LGHNA and YNFKEQ. CDR3 DNA (partial): TGCGCCAGCAGCCGAACGGTCCAAGAGACC. It yields the protein CASSRTVQET. The CDR3 as a whole reads CASSRTVQETQYF.

To note about this clone: The sequenced fragment ends 3 residues before the CDR3 boundary, so the rest is inferred from the germline J gene. V gene TRBV10-3 combines with J gene TRBJ1-5; no clear D. V lost 10 bases, J lost 0 bases, and 7 bases lay in between. The CDR3 covers 12 residues. CDR1 and CDR2 from the germline V gene are ENHRY and SYGVKD. CDR3 loop: CASHSSNQPQHF. CDR3 DNA (partial): TGTGCCAGTCACAGTAGCAATCAGCCC.

By frequency, this clone registers medium-sized (0.01 to 0.1%). The read finishes 3 residues shy of the CDR3 end, and the germline J gene is used to complete it. The chain is built from TRBV5-1 and TRBJ2-3, with 14 bases fitting TRBD2. There are 16 residues in the CDR3. The germline gives CDR1 SGHRS, CDR2 YFSETQ. V lost 4 bases and J lost 4; bases outside the gene matches: 5. CDR3 residues: CASSLGTSGRADTQYF. The DNA read from the CDR3 is TGCGCCAGCAGCCTAGGGACTAGCGGGAGAGCAGATACG. The whole variable domain, remainder taken from reference TRBV5-1 and TRBJ2-3, is KAGVTQTPRYLIKTRGQQVTLSCSPISGHRSVSWYQQTPGQGLQFLFEYFSETQRNKGNFPGRFSGRQFSNSRSEMNVSTLELGDSALYLCASSLGTSGRADTQYFGPGTRLTVL.

This clone registers medium-sized by frequency. The read is 3 residues too short to cover the CDR3 end, so that end is filled in from the germline J gene. The chain couples TRBV5-1 to TRBJ2-5; a possible D gene is TRBD1 (6 bases). This CDR3 region has 15 residues. Between the trimmed V and J ends, which lost 4 bases and 5 bases, there was a span of 18 bases. Germline V gives CDR1 SGHRS, CDR2 YFSETQ. The CDR3 here is CASSTQGQGFETQYF. Partial CDR3 DNA: TGCGCCAGCAGCACCCAGGGACAAGGTTTCGAGACC.

Concerning this clone itself: The read terminates 3 residues ahead of where the CDR3 ends, so the germline J gene completes it. The V gene is TRBV19, the J gene TRBJ1-1; 9 bases are a match to TRBD1. J lost 4 bases, V lost 8 bases, and 8 bases had no gene match. Germline V gene sequence: CDR1 LNHDA, CDR2 SQIVND (reference sequence). This CDR3 has 14 residues. CDR3 protein: CASRTGGSVTEAFF. CDR3 DNA, as far as it was read: TGTGCCAGTCGTACAGGGGGCTCCGTCACTGAA. Combining the CDR3 with reference TRBV19 and TRBJ1-1 gives the whole variable domain DGGITQSPKYLFRKEGQNVTLSCEQNLNHDAMYWYRQDPGQGLRLIYYSQIVNDFQKGDIAEGYSVSREKKESFPLTVTSAQKNPTAFYLCASRTGGSVTEAFFGQGTRLTVV.

Comment on this clone: The read halts 3 residues ahead of the CDR3 end, with the missing end drawn from the germline J gene. J is TRBJ2-7 and V is TRBV11-1, with 7 bases that match TRBD2. In germline, CDR1 is SGHAT, CDR2 FQDESV (reference sequence). There are 15 residues in the CDR3. Trimming cost V 3 bases and J 0 bases; bases outside gene matches: 5. The CDR3 bases that were read are TGTGCCAGCAGCTTCGGCGGGGGTTACTCCTACGAG. It specifies CASSFGGGYSYE. The full CDR3 is CASSFGGGYSYEQYF. The entire variable domain, with the rest obtained from reference TRBV11-1 and TRBJ2-7, is as follows: EAEVAQSPRYKITEKSQAVAFWCDPISGHATLYWYRQILGQGPELLVQFQDESVVDDSQLPKDRFSAERLKGVDSTLKIQPAELGDSAMYLCASSFGGGYSYEQYFGPGTRLTVT.

Points on this clone: The CDR3 end lies 3 residues beyond the end of the read and is filled in from the germline J gene. The J gene is TRBJ2-7, the V gene TRBV7-3, with TRBD1 matching over 9 bases. The ends lost 5 bases at V and 5 bases at J; junction bases unmatched: 10. Germline V gene lookup returns CDR1 SGHTA and CDR2 FQGTGA. The CDR3 consists of 15 residues. CDR3 in amino acids: CASSLQPGTGNEQYF. CDR3 DNA, as far as it was read: TGTGCCAGCAGCCTCCAACCCGGGACAGGGAACGAG.

Comments on this clone: The CDR3 extends 3 residues past the end of the read, so its final part is completed from the germline J gene. This sequence joins TRBV11-3 and TRBJ2-7; 8 bases map to TRBD2. There are 13 residues in the CDR3. The trim removed 5 bases at V and 4 bases at J, leaving 4 bases unmatched. From germline, CDR1 is SGHNT and CDR2 YENEEA. The CDR3 spells CASSPSGSYEQYF. The DNA read from the CDR3 is TGTGCCAGCAGCCCGAGCGGGAGTTACGAG.

Remarks on this clone: The read is 3 residues too short to cover the CDR3 end, so that end is filled in from the germline J gene. The gene calls are TRBV13 and TRBJ2-7; 11 nucleotides align to TRBD2. CDR1 and CDR2 (germline): PRHDT, FYEKMQ (reference sequence). V trimming: 2 bases; J trimming: 2 bases; junction bases outside the gene matches: 5. CDR3 length: 16 residues. The CDR3 reads CASSLPGLAGAYEQYF. The covered CDR3 bases are TGTGCCAGCAGCTTACCCGGACTAGCGGGCGCCTACGAG.

In the case of this clone: The DNA ends 3 residues before the CDR3 does, and the rest of the CDR3 is filled in from the germline J gene. This chain connects TRBV20-1 to TRBJ2-5; TRBD2 aligns across 12 bases. J lost 7 bases, V lost 3 bases, and 15 bases had no gene match. The germline V gene encodes CDR1 DFQATT and CDR2 SNEGSKA (reference sequence). The CDR3 length is 17 residues. CDR3 DNA (partial): TGCAGTGCTAGGTCTAGCGGGAGGGCCGGGGGCCCAGGGACC. Its translation: CSARSSGRAGGPGT. The full-length CDR3 reads as CSARSSGRAGGPGTQYF.

The CDR3 DNA, read in part, is TGTGCCATCAACAGACCGGGACTAGCGGGAGTTGCCGCTCCACGCCCCTACGAG. Its translation is CAINRPGLAGVAAPRPYE. The whole CDR3 protein is CAINRPGLAGVAAPRPYEQYF. This sequence joins TRBV10-3 and TRBJ2-7; TRBD2 matches 14 bases. The read comes to an end 3 residues before the CDR3 does, leaving the germline J gene to fill in the end. The junction had 22 bases not matched to a gene; V was cut back by 7 bases and J by 2 bases. From germline, CDR1 is ENHRY and CDR2 SYGVKD. The CDR3 runs to 21 residues.

A note on this clone: Read coverage stops 3 residues before the CDR3 terminus; the germline J gene supplies the remainder. J is TRBJ2-7 and V is TRBV19; the D gene is possibly TRBD1 (5 bases). The CDR3 runs to 13 residues. Germline-derived CDR1 and CDR2 are LNHDA and SQIVND (reference sequence). The germline V and J ends were trimmed by 3 bases and 4 bases, with 10 bases remaining between them. The CDR3 bases that were read are TGTGCCAGTAGTATTGGGTACAGGTACGAG. Its translation is CASSIGYRYE. The entire CDR3 sequence reads CASSIGYRYEQYF.

As for this clone: The observed sequence ends 3 residues before the CDR3 terminus, with the missing tail filled in from the germline J gene. V usage is TRBV10-3 and J usage is TRBJ1-5; D may be TRBD1 (5 bases). The CDR3 spans 15 residues. Germline assignment: CDR1 ENHRY and CDR2 SYGVKD. V was pared by 1 base and J by 1 base, with 8 bases between. CDR3 amino acids: CAISEFQGSNQPQHF. The sequenced part of the CDR3 DNA is TGTGCCATCAGTGAGTTTCAGGGAAGCAATCAGCCC.

Of note for this clone: The read stops 3 residues short of the end of the CDR3; the missing end is completed from the germline J gene. The rearrangement uses TRBV20-1 and TRBJ2-7, with 13 bases aligning to TRBD2. The trim removed 6 bases at V and 3 bases at J, leaving 2 bases unmatched. The germline gives CDR1 DFQATT, CDR2 SNEGSKA (reference sequence). This CDR3 spans 13 amino acids. CDR3 DNA (partial): TGCAGTGCCGGGACTAGCGGGAACTACGAG. Translating it yields CSAGTSGNYE. The whole CDR3 reads CSAGTSGNYEQYF.

Concerning this clone: The read ends 3 residues shy of where the CDR3 ends; the end is completed using the germline J gene. The chain recombines TRBV19 with TRBJ1-2; TRBD1 agrees at 11 bases. CDR1 and CDR2 (germline): LNHDA, SQIVND (reference sequence). With 3 bases clipped from V and 3 bases from J, the junction kept 9 bases outside the gene matches. The CDR3 length is 17 residues. This CDR3 is CASSISWTGGVYYGYTF. The part of the CDR3 DNA that was read is TGTGCCAGTAGTATTAGTTGGACAGGGGGCGTATACTATGGC.

CDR3 DNA, as far as it was read: TGTGCCAGCAGCCCCCCCAACTCCTACGAG. Amino acid sequence: CASSPPNSYE. The complete CDR3 sequence is CASSPPNSYEQYF. The V and J genes are TRBV11-1 and TRBJ2-7, with no clear D. With the read ending 3 residues before the CDR3 end, the germline J gene is used to fill in that end. The CDR3 totals 13 residues. The germline CDR1 and CDR2 sequences are SGHAT and FQDESV (reference sequence). Trimming cost V 5 bases and J 0 bases, with 8 bases left between them.